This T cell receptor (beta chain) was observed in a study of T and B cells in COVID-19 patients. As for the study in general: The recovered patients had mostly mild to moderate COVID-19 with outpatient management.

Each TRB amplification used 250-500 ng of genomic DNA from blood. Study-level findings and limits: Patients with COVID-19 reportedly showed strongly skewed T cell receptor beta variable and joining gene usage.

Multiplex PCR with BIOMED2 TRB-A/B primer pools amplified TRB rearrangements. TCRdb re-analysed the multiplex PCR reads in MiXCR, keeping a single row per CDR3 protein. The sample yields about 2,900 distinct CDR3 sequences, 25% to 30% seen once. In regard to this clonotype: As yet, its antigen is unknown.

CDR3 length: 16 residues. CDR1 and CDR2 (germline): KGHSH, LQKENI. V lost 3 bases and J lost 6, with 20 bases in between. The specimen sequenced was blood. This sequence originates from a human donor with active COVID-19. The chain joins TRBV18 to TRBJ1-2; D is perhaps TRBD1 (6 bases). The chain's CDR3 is CASSPRARGSSDGYTF. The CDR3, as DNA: TGTGCCAGCTCACCGCGTGCCAGGGGTTCTTCGGATGGCTACACCTTC.